The 18 T cell receptor beta chains below were found in one sample sequenced in a study of immune evolution from preneoplasia to lung adenocarcinoma. Produced via immunoSEQ multiplex PCR; TCRdb's table is partial and in-frame only. The sample carries under 45,000 clones, roughly 80% recorded once. The sequenced material came from FFPE invasive lung adenocarcinoma tissue. The receptors here all came from a person aged 55 to 75 with lung adenocarcinoma.

This clone has just one count. The chain combines TRBV6-6 with TRBJ2-4; 7 bases agree with TRBD1. Germline V gives CDR1 MNHNY, CDR2 SVGAGI (reference sequence). The CDR3 extends over 15 amino acids. V was clipped by 8 bases and J by 2 bases; unmatched bases: 9. Written as DNA, the CDR3 is TGTGCCAGCGGTGTCCCGGGACAGTCCAAAAACATTCAGTACTTC. Translation: CASGVPGQSKNIQYF.

V usage is TRBV2 and J usage is TRBJ1-1; no reliable D call. In germline, CDR1 is SNHLY, CDR2 FYNNEI. V was cut by 8 bases and J by 7 bases, with 11 bases left in between. This CDR3 contains 11 residues. Written as DNA, the CDR3 is TGTGCCAGCCTCGCTTATGGTGAAGCTTTCTTT. This encodes CASLAYGEAFF.

The V and J genes are TRBV27 and TRBJ2-3; D call uncertain. The V gene lost 3 bases and the J gene lost 3 bases, with 7 bases spanning the gap. Germline CDR1 MNHEY, CDR2 SMNVEV (reference sequence). The CDR3 has 13 amino acids. The CDR3 region is CASSFRGTDTQYF. CDR3 bases: TGTGCCAGCAGTTTCCGAGGTACAGATACGCAGTATTTT.

The chain employs TRBV4-2 and TRBJ2-7, with D possibly TRBD1 on 6 matching bases. Per the germline V gene, CDR1 is LGHNA and CDR2 is YNFKEQ. The length of the CDR3 is 15 residues. Trimming cost V 3 bases and J 2 bases, with 14 bases left between them. Written as DNA, the CDR3 is TGTGCCAGCAGCCATATACAGGGCAGAGCCTACGAGCAGTACTTC. This sequence encodes CASSHIQGRAYEQYF.

The count of this clone is one. The rearrangement joins TRBV5-1 to TRBJ2-7; D uncertain. The germline gives CDR1 SGHRS, CDR2 YFSETQ. V was trimmed by 0 bases and J by 3 bases, leaving 16 bases between them. The CDR3 is 16 residues long. The CDR3 here is CASSLGRELPLYEQYF. CDR3 nucleotides: TGCGCCAGCAGCTTGGGTAGGGAACTGCCCCTCTACGAGCAGTACTTC.

J is TRBJ2-3 and V is TRBV13, with D tentatively TRBD1 (5 bases). This CDR3 has 15 amino acids. Germline V CDR1 and CDR2: PRHDT, FYEKMQ (reference sequence). V was trimmed by 2 bases and J by 4 bases, leaving 13 bases between them. The CDR3 DNA follows: TGTGCCAGCAGCTTAAACCAGGGCGCCGCAGATACGCAGTATTTT. Translating gives CASSLNQGAADTQYF.

The chain joins TRBV7-9 to TRBJ1-2, with TRBD1 as a possible D gene (5 bases). The CDR3 is 16 amino acids. Germline V gene lookup returns CDR1 SEHNR and CDR2 FQNEAQ (reference sequence). V was cut by 6 bases and J by 2 bases, with 19 bases left in between. The CDR3 loop is CASSFKTGTVNYGYTF. For the CDR3, the DNA is TGTGCCAGCAGTTTCAAGACCGGGACGGTGAACTATGGCTACACCTTC.

The V call is TRBV5-1, the J call TRBJ2-5; 9 bases align to TRBD2. Germline CDR1 SGHRS, CDR2 YFSETQ. The ends lost 0 bases at V and 3 bases at J; junction bases unmatched: 3. The CDR3 is made up of 15 amino acids. This CDR3 is CASSLGGTSKETQYF. The CDR3 DNA reads as TGCGCCAGCAGCTTGGGCGGGACTAGCAAAGAGACCCAGTACTTC.

The chain couples TRBV2 to TRBJ1-1; tentatively, D is TRBD1 (5 bases). V dropped 6 bases and J dropped 3 bases, with 17 bases sitting between them. Looked up from germline, CDR1 is SNHLY and CDR2 is FYNNEI. This CDR3 has 15 amino acids. CDR3 nucleotides: TGTGCCAGCAGAATGAGGTCGGGGGGGGACACTGAAGCTTTCTTT. Its translation is CASRMRSGGDTEAFF.

The gene calls are TRBV7-2 and TRBJ2-5; 12 nucleotides align to TRBD2. J lost 5 bases, V lost 4 bases, and 11 bases had no gene match. CDR3 length equals 17 residues. In germline, CDR1 is SGHTA, CDR2 FQGNSA. CDR3 DNA sequence: TGTGCCAGCAGCTACAGAGGACTAGCGGGGCGTAGGGAGACCCAGTACTTC. Translated, it gives CASSYRGLAGRRETQYF.

The genes are TRBV11-3 and TRBJ2-3, with 8 bases matching TRBD1. The CDR3 is 15 residues long. The trim removed 5 bases at V and 3 bases at J, leaving 7 bases unmatched. Germline loops: CDR1 SGHNT, CDR2 YENEEA. CDR3 region: CASSLGQGRTDTQYF. The CDR3 DNA is TGTGCCAGCAGCCTTGGACAGGGTAGGACAGATACGCAGTATTTT.

The chain joins TRBV30 to TRBJ1-1, with a possible D match to TRBD1 (5 bases). This CDR3 contains 13 residues. V lost 4 bases and J 1 base, leaving 10 bases between the germline ends. Germline CDR1 is GTSNPN and CDR2 is SVGIG (reference sequence). The CDR3, as DNA: TGTGCCTGGAATAGGGGTGCGAACACTGAAGCTTTCTTT. Translation gives CAWNRGANTEAFF.

The CDR3, as DNA: TGTGCCAGCAGCTCAGAGAGTAGCACAGATACGCAGTATTTT. Translating gives CASSSESSTDTQYF. The chain employs TRBV5-6 and TRBJ2-3; D remains unclear. There are 14 residues in the CDR3. Germline V gene data show CDR1 as SGHDT and CDR2 as YYEEEE. V dropped 3 bases and J dropped 0 bases, with 8 bases sitting between them.

The chain employs TRBV28 and TRBJ2-1; 8 bases align to TRBD1. The trim removed 4 bases at V and 6 bases at J, leaving 17 bases unmatched. Germline CDR1 is MDHEN and CDR2 is SYDVKM. The CDR3 extends over 18 amino acids. The CDR3 sequence is CASSSKPDRGHQINEQFF. As DNA, the CDR3 is TGTGCCAGCAGTTCCAAGCCCGACAGGGGCCATCAAATCAATGAGCAGTTCTTC.

V usage is TRBV5-1 and J usage is TRBJ2-5, with a possible D match to TRBD2 (5 bases). TRBJ2-7 matches the DNA end more closely, so the J call is doubtful. Germline CDR1 SGHRS, CDR2 YFSETQ. This CDR3 contains 15 residues. The CDR3 nucleotides are TGCGCCAGCAGCTTGGTTCTAGCTACGAGGTACGAGCAGTACTTC. Translated, it gives CASSLVLATRYEQYF.

J is TRBJ2-2 and V is TRBV5-1, with D hard to call. Germline CDR1 SGHRS, CDR2 YFSETQ. V lost 3 bases, J lost 0 bases, and 6 bases lay in between. The CDR3 has 14 amino acids. The CDR3 DNA follows: TGCGCCAGCAGCTATATTGCGAACACCGGGGAGCTGTTTTTT. Amino acid sequence: CASSYIANTGELFF.

This chain uses TRBV4-2 with TRBJ1-2, with D perhaps TRBD1 (6 bases). Trimming stripped 3 bases from V and 2 bases from J, with 7 bases between. This CDR3 spans 13 amino acids. The germline CDR1 and CDR2 sequences are LGHNA and YNFKEQ. The CDR3 nucleotides read TGTGCCAGCAGCCAGACAGGAAACTATGGCTACACCTTC. Protein sequence: CASSQTGNYGYTF.

The chain uses TRBV18 and TRBJ2-3; TRBD2 agrees at 8 bases. This CDR3 region has 16 residues. Looked up from germline, CDR1 is KGHSH and CDR2 is LQKENI. V was pared by 0 bases and J by 7 bases, with 9 bases of the junction left unmatched. The CDR3 coding sequence is TGTGCCAGCTCACCACCTCAAGCGGGGGAGCGAAATACGCAGTATTTT. Translation: CASSPPQAGERNTQYF.